This T cell receptor (beta chain) was retrieved from a study of T cell repertoires in cytomegalovirus infection. In the case of this clonotype: What it binds is unknown.

Each CDR3 protein gets one entry after TCRdb re-called the reads with MiXCR. The data show 300,000 to 400,000 distinct CDR3 sequences, 25% to 30% seen once. The clonotype comes from a human donor in good health (CMV status not recorded). Some clones in this sample may be carry-over from other donors' samples. Sample: cultured PBMCs, taken from culture after CMV antigen stimulation.

CDR3 amino acids: CASGLAGAYNEQFF. CDR3 nucleotide sequence: TGTGCCAGCGGCCTAGCGGGGGCCTACAATGAGCAGTTCTTC. This chain uses TRBV27 with TRBJ2-1; 10 bases match TRBD2. Unmatched junction bases numbered 3, after V lost 8 bases and J lost 2 bases. Germline V gene lookup returns CDR1 MNHEY and CDR2 SMNVEV (reference sequence). The CDR3 length is 14 residues.